Shown below are 25 T cell receptor beta chains from a single sample sequenced in a study of identical twins. TCRdb ran MiXCR on the 5' RACE reads and lists one entry per CDR3 protein. The sample has roughly 570,000 distinct CDR3 sequences; approximately 10% are singletons. This same sample was also taken into another study, of yellow fever vaccine responses in identical twins.

The sequencing sample was made of PBMCs. The receptors shown here come from a woman aged 18-35 years in good health.

This clonotype was detected many times. The CDR3 sequence is CASSSSSDTQYF. The CDR3 DNA is TGTGCCAGCAGTTCCTCCTCAGATACGCAGTATTTT. The chain joins TRBV12-3 or TRBV12-4 to TRBJ2-3; D ambiguous. V was shortened by 4 bases and J by 4 bases, with 6 bases between the two germline ends. The CDR3 totals 12 residues.

This clonotype came up a few times. The gene calls are TRBV5-8 and TRBJ2-5; 8 bases match TRBD2. Germline V CDR1 and CDR2: SGHTS, YDEGEE. J was trimmed by 5 bases and V by 1 base; bases with no gene match: 10. The CDR3 is 16 amino acids. CDR3 nucleotides: TGTGCCAGCAGCTTGATTAGGAAAACGGGAGGGGAGACCCAGTACTTC. This encodes CASSLIRKTGGETQYF.

The chain recombines TRBV6-2 or TRBV6-3 with TRBJ2-7; tentatively, D is TRBD2 (5 bases). This CDR3 contains 12 residues. V lost 7 bases and J lost 7, with 14 bases in between. CDR1 is MNHEY and CDR2 is SVGEGT in the germline V gene. Here the CDR3 DNA reads TGTGCCAGCACGAGGGCAGCCGGGGAGCAGTACTTC. This translates into CASTRAAGEQYF.

This clonotype was detected ten times or more. This chain links TRBV5-1 with TRBJ1-2; tentative D call: TRBD1 (5 bases). Germline V lookup: CDR1 SGHRS, CDR2 YFSETQ. V lost 7 bases, J lost 1 base, and 11 bases lay in between. The CDR3 is 13 residues long. The CDR3 reads CASRETVNYGYTF. CDR3 DNA: TGCGCCAGCCGGGAGACAGTTAACTATGGCTACACCTTC.

This clonotype appeared a few times. V and J are TRBV12-3 or TRBV12-4 and TRBJ2-4; 16 bases fit TRBD2. CDR3 length: 17 amino acids. The V gene end was trimmed by 0 bases and the J gene end by 9 bases; junction bases not matched to a gene: 5. The CDR3 bases are TGTGCCAGCAGTTTAGCGCTGGGACTAGCGGGAGGGGTCATTCAGTACTTC. Protein product: CASSLALGLAGGVIQYF.

This clonotype was picked up a small number of times. This rearrangement joins TRBV10-3 to TRBJ2-5, with D perhaps matching TRBD1 (6 bases). The CDR3 sequence is 14 residues long. V was shortened by 5 bases and J by 6 bases, with 16 bases between the two germline ends. Germline-derived CDR1 and CDR2 are ENHRY and SYGVKD. CDR3 in amino acids: CAISLRDTGQTQYF. The CDR3 nucleotides are TGTGCCATCAGTCTAAGGGACACCGGGCAGACCCAGTACTTC.

This clonotype was observed many times. This rearrangement joins TRBV3-1 to TRBJ2-5; no clear D. This CDR3 comprises 14 residues. Germline-derived CDR1 and CDR2 are LGHDT and YNNKEL (reference sequence). V was pared by 5 bases and J by 5 bases, with 15 bases between. The CDR3 DNA is TGTGCCAGCAGCACTCGGACCAAACTCGAGACCCAGTACTTC. As protein: CASSTRTKLETQYF.

This clonotype was detected ten times or more. The chain employs TRBV27 and TRBJ2-7, with D possibly being TRBD1 or TRBD2 (5 bases each). Germline loops: CDR1 MNHEY, CDR2 SMNVEV (reference sequence). V was pared by 2 bases and J by 0 bases, with 11 bases between. The CDR3 contains 15 residues. The DNA of the CDR3 is TGTGCCAGCAGTTTAAGGGCAGGGAGCTCCTACGAGCAGTACTTC. Translating gives CASSLRAGSSYEQYF.

The chain links TRBV18 to TRBJ2-7, with D maybe TRBD1 (7 bases). Germline CDR1 is KGHSH and CDR2 is LQKENI. V lost 0 bases, J lost 3 bases, and 12 bases lay in between. This CDR3 region has 15 residues. The CDR3 nucleotides are TGTGCCAGCTCACCACCGGGGGGACAGATCTACGAGCAGTACTTC. Its translation: CASSPPGGQIYEQYF.

The V gene is TRBV20-1, the J gene TRBJ2-3; TRBD2 matches 11 bases. The germline CDR1 and CDR2 sequences are DFQATT and SNEGSKA (reference sequence). This CDR3 spans 16 amino acids. Trimming cost V 4 bases and J 1 base; bases outside gene matches: 7. Here the CDR3 reads CSAKNPTSGGTDTQYF. DNA of the CDR3: TGCAGTGCTAAAAACCCGACTAGCGGGGGCACAGATACGCAGTATTTT.

This clonotype came up many times. The rearrangement uses TRBV10-3 and TRBJ1-1; 9 nucleotides align to TRBD1. The CDR3 runs to 15 residues. V gave up 6 bases and J gave up 6 bases; unmatched junction bases: 11. Germline CDR1 ENHRY, CDR2 SYGVKD. CDR3: CAISESGTGFSEAFF. DNA of the CDR3: TGTGCCATCAGCGAATCCGGGACAGGGTTCTCTGAAGCTTTCTTT.

This clonotype turned up a few times. The chain is built from TRBV7-6 and TRBJ1-1, with D tentatively TRBD1 (5 bases). CDR3 length: 14 amino acids. The V gene lost 5 bases and the J gene lost 0 bases, with 10 bases spanning the gap. Germline loops: CDR1 SGHVS, CDR2 FNYEAQ. In DNA form, the CDR3 reads TGTGCCAGCAGCCCGTGGGGCATGAACACTGAAGCTTTCTTT. Translation gives CASSPWGMNTEAFF.

This clonotype was seen a handful of times. CDR3 loop: CASSMRLGEQFF. The CDR3 nucleotides are TGTGCCAGTAGTATGAGGTTAGGTGAGCAGTTCTTC. The rearrangement joins TRBV19 to TRBJ2-1; D unresolved. Germline CDR1 and CDR2: LNHDA and SQIVND (reference sequence). The CDR3 covers 12 residues. V was shortened by 3 bases and J by 9 bases, with 9 bases between the two germline ends.

This clonotype was detected a few times. The CDR3 spells CPSQPQHF. In DNA form, the CDR3 reads TGCCCCAGTCAGCCCCAGCATTTT. The genes are TRBV20-1 and TRBJ1-5, with D unclear. Per the germline V gene, CDR1 is DFQATT and CDR2 is SNEGSKA (reference sequence). The CDR3 sequence is 8 residues long.

This clonotype was observed at least ten times. The chain couples TRBV5-1 to TRBJ2-5; D tentatively fits TRBD1 or TRBD2 (8 bases each). V was pared by 4 bases and J by 3 bases, with 22 bases between. The CDR3 runs to 17 residues. Germline V gene sequence: CDR1 SGHRS, CDR2 YFSETQ. The CDR3 region is CASSAGGGQGSKETQYF. The CDR3 bases are TGCGCCAGCAGCGCGGGAGGAGGACAGGGATCTAAAGAGACCCAGTACTTC.

This clonotype was recorded a few times. J is TRBJ2-3 and V is TRBV11-2, with 7 bases aligning to TRBD1. The CDR3 is 16 amino acids. Trimming removed 5 bases from V and 2 bases from J; junction bases left unmatched: 10. Germline CDR1 is SGHAT and CDR2 is FQNNGV. Here the CDR3 DNA reads TGTGCCAGCAGCCCCCGACAGGGAAGGGCCACAGATACGCAGTATTTT. Translation: CASSPRQGRATDTQYF.

This clonotype was counted a few times. The chain has TRBV5-5 and TRBJ2-1; no definite D call. The germline V and J ends were trimmed by 2 bases and 4 bases, with 13 bases remaining between them. Per the germline V gene, CDR1 is SGHKS and CDR2 is YYEKEE (reference sequence). There are 15 residues in the CDR3. This CDR3 is CASSFEYTRYNEQFF. In DNA form, the CDR3 reads TGTGCCAGCAGCTTTGAATACACCCGGTACAATGAGCAGTTCTTC.

The V gene is TRBV20-1, the J gene TRBJ2-1, with a weak D call TRBD2 (5 bases). In germline, CDR1 is DFQATT, CDR2 SNEGSKA (reference sequence). The CDR3 is made up of 13 amino acids. Trimming took off 2 bases at V and 12 bases at J, with 17 bases between the two ends. The chain's CDR3 is CSARSPQRLVQFF. CDR3 nucleotides: TGCAGTGCTAGATCCCCCCAGCGGTTGGTGCAGTTCTTC.

This clonotype showed up many times. The rearrangement joins TRBV29-1 to TRBJ2-3; D is ambiguous. This CDR3 comprises 10 residues. Per the germline V gene, CDR1 is SQVTM and CDR2 is ANQGSEA. Trimming cost V 5 bases and J 6 bases, with 6 bases left between them. The CDR3 sequence: CSVPWDTQYF. In DNA, the CDR3 is TGCAGCGTTCCCTGGGATACGCAGTATTTT.

This clonotype was observed at least ten times. The V gene is TRBV20-1, the J gene TRBJ2-7; D gene unclear. The CDR3 contains 14 residues. Trimming pared 0 bases from V and 3 bases from J, leaving 12 bases between. CDR1 and CDR2 from the germline V gene are DFQATT and SNEGSKA (reference sequence). The CDR3 bases are TGCAGTGCTAGAGATTCTGGCAGGAACTACGAGCAGTACTTC. It encodes CSARDSGRNYEQYF.

This clonotype was seen only a few times. A junction boundary mismatches the germline segment, possibly from a read error. This chain joins TRBV28 and TRBJ1-6, with 9 bases lining up with TRBD1. The germline V gene encodes CDR1 MDHEN and CDR2 SYDVKM. There are 12 residues in the CDR3. The CDR3: CASSPPRGQGNF. The DNA of the CDR3 is TGTGCCAGCAGCCCACCACGGGGACAGGGAAACTTT. The full variable domain, in which reference TRBV28 and TRBJ1-6 provide the parts outside the CDR3, is DVKVTQSSRYLVKRTGEKVFLECVQDMDHENMFWYRQDPGLGLRLIYFSYDVKMKEKGDIPEGYSVSREKKERFSLILESASTNQTSMYLCASSPPRGQGNFGNGTRLTVT.

This clonotype was seen ten or more times. The rearrangement uses TRBV10-3 and TRBJ1-2, with D possibly being TRBD1 (5 bases). There are 13 residues in the CDR3. Germline loops: CDR1 ENHRY, CDR2 SYGVKD. With 5 bases removed from V and 3 bases from J, the gap between germline ends came to 10 bases. The CDR3 spells CAISNGGYYGYTF. The CDR3 region has the DNA TGTGCCATCAGTAATGGGGGGTACTATGGCTACACCTTC.

The J gene is TRBJ2-6, the V gene TRBV10-3, with D perhaps TRBD1 or TRBD2 (5 bases each). The germline V gene encodes CDR1 ENHRY and CDR2 SYGVKD. The CDR3 is 17 residues long. The V end was cut by 10 bases, the J end by 1 base, with 20 bases between. The CDR3 spells CATPSDRWGSGANVLTF. In DNA, the CDR3 is TGTGCCACCCCCAGCGACCGGTGGGGGTCTGGGGCCAACGTCCTGACTTTC.

This chain connects TRBV20-1 to TRBJ2-3, with 13 bases identical to TRBD2. Germline assignment: CDR1 DFQATT and CDR2 SNEGSKA (reference sequence). Unmatched junction bases numbered 10, after V lost 0 bases and J lost 4 bases. There are 18 residues in the CDR3. CDR3 residues: CSARDSYGLAGASDTQYF. The DNA of the CDR3 is TGCAGTGCTAGAGACTCCTACGGACTAGCGGGAGCATCAGATACGCAGTATTTT.

This clonotype was found many times. The chain is built from TRBV20-1 and TRBJ1-2; D is unclear. V was pared by 0 bases and J by 7 bases, with 9 bases between. Germline V gene sequence: CDR1 DFQATT, CDR2 SNEGSKA (reference sequence). The CDR3 loop spans 12 amino acids. CDR3 in amino acids: CSARDQQFGYTF. CDR3 sequence (DNA): TGCAGTGCTAGAGATCAGCAATTTGGCTACACCTTC.